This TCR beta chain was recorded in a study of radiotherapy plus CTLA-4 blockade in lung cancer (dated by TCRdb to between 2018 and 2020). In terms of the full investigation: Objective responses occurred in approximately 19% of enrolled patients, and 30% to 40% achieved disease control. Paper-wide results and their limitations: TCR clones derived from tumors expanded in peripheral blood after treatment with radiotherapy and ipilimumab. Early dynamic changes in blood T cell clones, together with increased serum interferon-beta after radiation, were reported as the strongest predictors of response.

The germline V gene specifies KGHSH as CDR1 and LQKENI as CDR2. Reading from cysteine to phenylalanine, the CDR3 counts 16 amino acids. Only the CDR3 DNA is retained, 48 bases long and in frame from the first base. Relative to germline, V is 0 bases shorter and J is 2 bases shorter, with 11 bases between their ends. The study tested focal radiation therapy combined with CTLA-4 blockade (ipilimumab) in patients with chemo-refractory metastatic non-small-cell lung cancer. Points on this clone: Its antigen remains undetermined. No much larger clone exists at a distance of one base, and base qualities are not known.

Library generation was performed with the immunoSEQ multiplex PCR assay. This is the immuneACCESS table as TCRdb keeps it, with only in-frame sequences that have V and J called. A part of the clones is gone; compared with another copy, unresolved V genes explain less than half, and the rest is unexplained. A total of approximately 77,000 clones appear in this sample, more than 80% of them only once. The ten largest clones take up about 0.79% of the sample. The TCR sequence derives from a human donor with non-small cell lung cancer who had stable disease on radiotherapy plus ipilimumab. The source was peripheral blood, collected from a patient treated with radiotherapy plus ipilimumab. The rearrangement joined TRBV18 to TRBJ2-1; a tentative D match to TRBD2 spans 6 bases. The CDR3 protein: CASSPPMREAYNEQFF. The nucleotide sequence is TGTGCCAGCTCACCACCGATGAGGGAGGCCTACAATGAGCAGTTCTTC.